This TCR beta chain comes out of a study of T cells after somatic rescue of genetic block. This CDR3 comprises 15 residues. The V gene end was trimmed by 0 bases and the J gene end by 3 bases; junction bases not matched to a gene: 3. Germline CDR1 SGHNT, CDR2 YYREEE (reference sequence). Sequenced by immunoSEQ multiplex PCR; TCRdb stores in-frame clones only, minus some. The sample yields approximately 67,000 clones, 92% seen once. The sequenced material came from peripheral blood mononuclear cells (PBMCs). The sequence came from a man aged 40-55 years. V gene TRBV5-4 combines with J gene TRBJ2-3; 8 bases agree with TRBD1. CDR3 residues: CASSLGTGFTDTQYF. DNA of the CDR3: TGTGCCAGCAGCTTGGGGACAGGGTTTACAGATACGCAGTATTTT.